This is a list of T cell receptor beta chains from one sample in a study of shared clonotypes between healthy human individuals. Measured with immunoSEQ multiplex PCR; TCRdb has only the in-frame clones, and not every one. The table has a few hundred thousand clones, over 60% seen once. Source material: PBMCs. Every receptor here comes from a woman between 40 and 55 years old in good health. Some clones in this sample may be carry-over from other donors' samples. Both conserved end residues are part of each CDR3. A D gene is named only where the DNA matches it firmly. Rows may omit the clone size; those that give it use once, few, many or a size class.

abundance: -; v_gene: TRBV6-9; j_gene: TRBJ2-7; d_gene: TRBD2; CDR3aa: CASSYSPSGNYEQYF; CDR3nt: TGTGCCAGCAGTTATTCGCCTAGCGGGAACTACGAGCAGTACTTC
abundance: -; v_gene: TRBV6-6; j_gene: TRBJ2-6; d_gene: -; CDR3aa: CASSYSGGSGANVLTF; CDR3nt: TGTGCCAGCAGTTACTCGGGGGGCTCTGGGGCCAACGTCCTGACTTTC
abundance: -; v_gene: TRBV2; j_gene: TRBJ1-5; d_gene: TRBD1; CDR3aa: CASSGGQGPQHF; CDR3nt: TGTGCCAGCAGTGGGGGACAGGGGCCCCAGCATTTT
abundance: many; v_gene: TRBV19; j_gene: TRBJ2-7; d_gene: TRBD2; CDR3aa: CASTSPGLIYEQYF; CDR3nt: TGTGCCAGTACTTCGCCGGGACTAATCTACGAGCAGTACTTC
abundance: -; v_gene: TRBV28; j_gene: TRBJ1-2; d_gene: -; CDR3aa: CASSFGWGYTF; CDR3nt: TGTGCCAGCAGTTTCGGATGGGGCTACACCTTC
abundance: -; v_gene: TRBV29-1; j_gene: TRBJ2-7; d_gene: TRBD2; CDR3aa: CSVEEPTSGPGEQYF; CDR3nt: TGCAGCGTTGAAGAGCCCACTAGCGGTCCGGGCGAGCAGTACTTC
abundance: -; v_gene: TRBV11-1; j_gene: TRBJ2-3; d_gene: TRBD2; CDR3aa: CASSFGGGLAGSDTQYF; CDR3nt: TGTGCCAGCAGCTTTGGAGGGGGACTAGCGGGATCGGATACGCAGTATTTT
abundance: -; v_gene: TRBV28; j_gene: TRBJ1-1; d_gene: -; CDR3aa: CASSFSQLNTEAFF; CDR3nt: TGTGCCAGCAGTTTTTCCCAATTGAACACTGAAGCTTTCTTT
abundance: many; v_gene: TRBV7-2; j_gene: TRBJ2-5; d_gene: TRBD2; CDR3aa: CASSRQAGGETQYF; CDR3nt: TGTGCCAGCAGCCGCCAGGCGGGAGGGGAGACCCAGTACTTC
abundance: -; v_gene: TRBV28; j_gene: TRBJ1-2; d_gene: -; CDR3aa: CASSFSGPGIGYTF; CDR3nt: TGTGCCAGCAGTTTCTCCGGCCCAGGCATTGGCTACACCTTC
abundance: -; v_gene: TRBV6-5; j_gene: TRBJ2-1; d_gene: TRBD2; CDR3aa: CASSSGLAGGHSEQFF; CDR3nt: TGTGCCAGCAGTTCGGGACTAGCGGGAGGGCATAGTGAGCAGTTCTTC
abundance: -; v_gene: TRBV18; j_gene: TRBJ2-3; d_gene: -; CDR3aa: CASSPPHSDTQYF; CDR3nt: TGTGCCAGCTCACCACCGCACTCAGATACGCAGTATTTT
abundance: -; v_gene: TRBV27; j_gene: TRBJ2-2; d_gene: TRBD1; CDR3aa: CASSFFRTGATGELFF; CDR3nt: TGTGCCAGCAGTTTCTTCCGGACAGGGGCCACCGGGGAGCTGTTTTTT
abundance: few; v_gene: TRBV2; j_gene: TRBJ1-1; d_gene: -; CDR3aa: CASKGMNTEAFF; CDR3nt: TGTGCCAGCAAGGGGATGAACACTGAAGCTTTCTTT